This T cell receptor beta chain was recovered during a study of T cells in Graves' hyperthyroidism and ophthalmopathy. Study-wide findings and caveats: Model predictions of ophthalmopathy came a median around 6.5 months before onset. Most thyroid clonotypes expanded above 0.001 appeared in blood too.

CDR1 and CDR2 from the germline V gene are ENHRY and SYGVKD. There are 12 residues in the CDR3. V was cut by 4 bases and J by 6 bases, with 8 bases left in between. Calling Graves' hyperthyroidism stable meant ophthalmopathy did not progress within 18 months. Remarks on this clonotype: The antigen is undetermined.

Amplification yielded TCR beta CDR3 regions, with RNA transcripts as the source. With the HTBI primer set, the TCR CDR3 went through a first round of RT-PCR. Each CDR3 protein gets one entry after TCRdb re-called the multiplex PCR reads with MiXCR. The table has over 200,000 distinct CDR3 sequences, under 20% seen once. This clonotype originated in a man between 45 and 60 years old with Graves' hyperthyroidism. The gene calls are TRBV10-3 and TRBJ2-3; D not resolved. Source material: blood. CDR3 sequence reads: CAISGNGDTQYF. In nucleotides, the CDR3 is TGTGCCATCAGTGGGAATGGGGATACGCAGTATTTT.